Each of the 8 T cell receptor beta chains below was sequenced from the same sample in a study of blood T cell repertoires in COVID-19. TCRdb's table, derived via immunoSEQ multiplex PCR, lists solely in-frame clones and lacks some. Of about 83,000 clones in the sample, about 76% were seen once. The sequenced sample was peripheral blood. These receptors came from a woman over 75 with active or convalescent COVID-19.

V is TRBV20-1 and J is TRBJ1-1; 12 bases agree with TRBD1. CDR3 size: 15 residues. The germline V gene encodes CDR1 DFQATT and CDR2 SNEGSKA (reference sequence). V lost 6 bases and J lost 4; bases outside the gene matches: 9. CDR3 loop: CSASHGTGGFTEAFF. In DNA form, the CDR3 reads TGCAGTGCGAGTCACGGGACAGGGGGCTTCACTGAAGCTTTCTTT.

The chain recombines TRBV19 with TRBJ1-5; the D gene is possibly TRBD1 (6 bases). The ends were cut back, 5 bases at V and 4 bases at J, with 18 bases in the middle. The CDR3 spans 16 residues. Germline V CDR1 and CDR2: LNHDA, SQIVND (reference sequence). The DNA of the CDR3 is TGTGCCAGTAGTCGTAGACAGGCCAGTTTAAATCAGCCCCAGCATTTT. Its translation: CASSRRQASLNQPQHF.

Only a few counts were recorded for this clone. The genes are TRBV30 and TRBJ1-5; 7 nucleotides align to TRBD1. J was trimmed by 2 bases and V by 1 base; bases with no gene match: 2. The V gene's germline CDR1 is GTSNPN and CDR2 SVGIG (reference sequence). The CDR3 is made up of 14 amino acids. This CDR3 is CAWSGGQGNQPQHF. The CDR3 DNA reads as TGTGCCTGGAGTGGCGGACAGGGCAATCAGCCCCAGCATTTT.

The chain is built from TRBV11-3 and TRBJ2-2, with 8 bases identical to TRBD2. The CDR3 extends over 15 amino acids. CDR1 and CDR2 from the germline V gene are SGHNT and YENEEA. The V segment lost 6 bases and the J segment 3 bases; nucleotides outside the gene matches: 6. The CDR3 protein is CASRRTGGDTGELFF. CDR3 DNA: TGTGCCAGCAGAAGGACGGGAGGGGACACCGGGGAGCTGTTTTTT. Combining the CDR3 with reference TRBV11-3 and TRBJ2-2 gives the whole variable domain EAGVVQSPRYKIIEKKQPVAFWCNPISGHNTLYWYLQNLGQGPELLIRYENEEAVDDSQLPKDRFSAERLKGVDSTLKIQPAELGDSAVYLCASRRTGGDTGELFFGEGSRLTVL.

V usage is TRBV7-9 and J usage is TRBJ2-7; 7 bases line up with TRBD1. J was trimmed by 2 bases and V by 6 bases; bases with no gene match: 4. Germline values: CDR1 SEHNR, CDR2 FQNEAQ (reference sequence). The CDR3 runs to 13 residues. Written as DNA, the CDR3 is TGTGCCAGCAGGGGGGACAGTACCTACGAGCAGTACTTC. Amino acids: CASRGDSTYEQYF. The whole variable domain, remainder taken from reference TRBV7-9 and TRBJ2-7, is DTGVSQNPRHKITKRGQNVTFRCDPISEHNRLYWYRQTLGQGPEFLTYFQNEAQLEKSRLLSDRFSAERPKGSFSTLEIQRTEQGDSAMYLCASRGDSTYEQYFGPGTRLTVT.

The chain has TRBV5-1 and TRBJ2-7, with TRBD1 matching 8 bases. This CDR3 region has 14 residues. In germline, CDR1 is SGHRS, CDR2 YFSETQ. Unmatched junction bases numbered 4, after V lost 3 bases and J lost 2 bases. Here the CDR3 reads CASSSRTGTYEQYF. In nucleotides, the CDR3 is TGCGCCAGCAGCTCTCGGACAGGGACCTACGAGCAGTACTTC.

As DNA, the CDR3 is TGTGCCAGCAGCCAAGAGGGACTAGCGGGGACCAGCGAGCAGTACTTC. It specifies CASSQEGLAGTSEQYF. The genes are TRBV3-1 (or the pseudogene TRBV3-2) and TRBJ2-7; 13 nucleotides line up with TRBD2. The CDR3 covers 16 residues. Germline trimming cut 0 bases from V and 6 bases from J; bases unmatched to any gene: 5. Germline V gene sequence: CDR1 LGHDT, CDR2 YNNKEL (reference sequence).

DNA for the CDR3: TGTGCCAGCAGTTACTCGGGAGGGGCCCGCGAGCAGTTCTTC. Residues: CASSYSGGAREQFF. V usage is TRBV6-5 and J usage is TRBJ2-1; 7 bases fit TRBD2. This CDR3 spans 14 amino acids. Germline V gene sequence: CDR1 MNHEY, CDR2 SVGAGI. Trimming cost V 0 bases and J 10 bases; bases outside gene matches: 6.